These 13 T cell receptor beta chains originate from one sample sequenced in a study of blood T cells in healthy people across ages. Through a sample-barcoded 5' primer and a J-beta primer mix, a second PCR was run for about 7 to 12 cycles. A single record per CDR3 protein comes from TCRdb applying MiXCR to the 5' RACE reads. The sample has 600,000 or so distinct CDR3 sequences, less than 35% seen once. The source material was blood. All receptors come from a woman aged 80 or older in good health.

The CDR3 loop is CSASGRIAETQYF. Here the CDR3 DNA reads TGCAGTGCTAGCGGGAGGATCGCAGAGACCCAGTACTTC. This chain uses TRBV20-1 with TRBJ2-5, with 7 positions matching TRBD2. J was trimmed by 4 bases and V by 3 bases; bases with no gene match: 5. Germline lookup yields CDR1 DFQATT and CDR2 SNEGSKA (reference sequence). The CDR3 totals 13 residues.

The rearrangement uses TRBV20-1 and TRBJ2-7, with TRBD2 matching over 8 bases. The CDR3 loop spans 15 amino acids. In germline, CDR1 is DFQATT, CDR2 SNEGSKA (reference sequence). V was clipped by 6 bases and J by 4 bases; unmatched bases: 14. The CDR3 here is CSATSGRGAVYEQYF. The DNA of the CDR3 is TGCAGTGCCACCTCGGGGCGGGGGGCTGTTTACGAGCAGTACTTC.

This clonotype was seen a handful of times. J is TRBJ2-2 and V is TRBV5-1; D unclear. The germline V gene encodes CDR1 SGHRS and CDR2 YFSETQ. CDR3 length: 13 amino acids. The germline V and J ends were trimmed by 0 bases and 7 bases, with 7 bases remaining between them. Here the CDR3 reads CASSLEAHGELFF. Here the CDR3 DNA reads TGCGCCAGCAGCTTGGAGGCACACGGGGAGCTGTTTTTT.

Many counts were recorded for this clonotype. J is TRBJ2-3 and V is TRBV4-3, with D perhaps being TRBD1 or TRBD2 (5 bases each). Trimming removed 1 base from V and 0 bases from J, with 8 bases in between. The CDR3 covers 15 residues. Germline V lookup: CDR1 LGHNA, CDR2 YSLEER. CDR3 loop: CASSQGGGSTDTQYF. The CDR3 region has the DNA TGCGCCAGCAGCCAAGGTGGGGGTAGCACAGATACGCAGTATTTT.

This clonotype was found many times. CDR3 bases: TGCGCCAGCAGCCAAGATTGGACTAGCGGGGGGTCTAGCACAGATACGCAGTATTTT. Amino acids: CASSQDWTSGGSSTDTQYF. The chain carries TRBV4-3 and TRBJ2-3; TRBD2 agrees at 14 bases. The germline V gene has CDR1 LGHNA and CDR2 YSLEER. This CDR3 has 19 amino acids. After removal of 0 bases from V and 0 bases from J, the junction contained 5 bases not matched to a gene.

Note on this clonotype: Compared with germline, one end of the junction differs, possibly owing to a read error. The J gene is TRBJ2-3, the V gene TRBV12-3 or TRBV12-4; D unresolved. CDR3 length equals 14 residues. CDR3 coding DNA: TGTGCCAGCAGTTTAGGGGTGAGCGCAGATATGCAGTATTTT. It yields the protein CASSLGVSADMQYF.

Regarding this clonotype: The missing conserved phenylalanine or tryptophan at the end of this CDR3 makes a read error likely. The V call is TRBV20-1, the J call TRBJ2-7, with D unresolved. Per germline, CDR1 DFQATT and CDR2 SNEGSKA (reference sequence). The CDR3 sequence is 12 residues long. CDR3 region: CRARPLTYEQYC. CDR3 DNA sequence: TGCAGGGCTAGACCGCTGACCTACGAGCAGTACTGC.

This clonotype was recorded at least ten times. This chain joins TRBV7-3 and TRBJ1-2; D perhaps matches TRBD1 (5 bases). There are 17 residues in the CDR3. The germline V gene encodes CDR1 SGHTA and CDR2 FQGTGA. V was pared by 0 bases and J by 4 bases, with 18 bases between. CDR3 sequence (DNA): TGTGCCAGCAGCTTAACGGCCTCTGCCGGGGCTTTCTATGGCTACACCTTC. Its translation is CASSLTASAGAFYGYTF.

This clonotype appeared many times. The chain uses TRBV10-3 and TRBJ2-3, with D hard to call. Germline assignment: CDR1 ENHRY and CDR2 SYGVKD. V was clipped by 3 bases and J by 8 bases, with 15 bases between them. The CDR3 runs 14 residues. The CDR3 here is CAISDPGRVSTQYF. The DNA of the CDR3 is TGTGCCATCAGTGATCCCGGAAGGGTATCTACGCAGTATTTT.

In its sample, this clonotype was seen a few times. V gene TRBV18 combines with J gene TRBJ2-7, with D maybe TRBD2 (5 bases). The CDR3 loop spans 13 amino acids. V lost 7 bases and J 4 bases, leaving 14 bases between the germline ends. Germline values: CDR1 KGHSH, CDR2 LQKENI. The CDR3 bases are TGTGCCAGCTTACGGTACGAGGGTTACGAGCAGTACTTC. This gives the protein CASLRYEGYEQYF.

At least ten counts were recorded for this clonotype. The chain combines TRBV9 with TRBJ1-1; D gene uncertain. V lost 0 bases to trimming and J lost 1 base, with 7 bases between them. In germline, CDR1 is SGDLS, CDR2 YYNGEE. There are 14 residues in the CDR3. Written as DNA, the CDR3 is TGTGCCAGCAGCGTAGGGGCGGGGAACACTGAAGCTTTCTTT. It is translated as CASSVGAGNTEAFF.

For this clonotype: At one boundary the junction diverges from the germline segment, which might be a read error. The V and J genes are TRBV7-2 and TRBJ2-5; D uncertain. The germline V gene has CDR1 SGHTA and CDR2 FQGNSA. The CDR3 totals 14 residues. CDR3 bases: TGTGCCTGCAGCCTGGGGATCACCTACAATGAGCAGTACTTC. Translated: CACSLGITYNEQYF.

V is TRBV7-2 and J is TRBJ2-5, with a tentative D call TRBD2 (5 bases). Deletions cut 5 bases from V and 11 bases from J, with 21 bases between. The CDR3 length is 14 residues. The germline gives CDR1 SGHTA, CDR2 FQGNSA. The CDR3 is CASSRPGLCNEQYF. The CDR3 DNA is TGTGCCAGCAGCCGACCCGGACTCTGCAATGAGCAGTACTTC.